This entry features one T cell receptor beta chain sequence. As yet, its antigen is unknown. This CDR3 contains 14 residues. V dropped 5 bases and J dropped 0 bases, with 11 bases sitting between them. The sample belongs to a study of tumor-infiltrating lymphocytes in primary liver carcinoma. On the study more broadly: The tumors, T1-T3 N0M0 lesions, were about 4 to 11 cm across.

Study-wide results and caveats: It was tumor-adjacent and tumor-blood pairs that overlapped less than tumor region pairs did. Tumor specimens were characterized by a significantly higher top-250-clone fraction than blood (p = 0.039).

It was from roughly 20-30 mg of unsorted bulk tissue that RNA and DNA were co-extracted. Total RNA amounting to around 530 ng was the source from which TCR beta cDNA was made with a constant-region primer. Library construction for TCR beta comprised three nested multiplex PCR rounds performed with slightly modified ARM-PCR. Both of the initial two PCR rounds ran for roughly 10 cycles and employed TRBV1-TRBV30 forward primers alongside a C-beta reverse primer. TCRdb reprocessed the multiplex PCR reads via MiXCR and lists one record per CDR3 protein. The sample lists tens of thousands of distinct CDR3 sequences, more than 70% occurring once.

The sequence came from a woman aged 30 to 39 with primary liver carcinoma and hepatitis B virus infection. The J gene is TRBJ2-7, the V gene TRBV12-3 or TRBV12-4; D uncertain. The sequenced sample was tumor-adjacent normal liver tissue. The DNA for the CDR3 is TGTGCCAGCAGTGCACGACGGAGCTCCTACGAGCAGTACGTC. The encoded protein is CASSARRSSYEQYV.